The 31 T cell receptor beta chains given below trace back to one sample, sequenced in a study of blood T cells in healthy people across ages. Primers used in a second PCR of about 6 to 11 cycles were a sample-barcoded 5' primer and a J-beta primer mix. MiXCR was run by TCRdb on the 5' RACE reads, yielding one entry per CDR3 protein. This table has about 1.6 million distinct CDR3 sequences, roughly 30% appearing once. The sequencing input was blood. The receptor set was obtained from a woman in her twenties or thirties in good health.

This sequence joins TRBV7-2 and TRBJ1-2, with D possibly matching TRBD1 (5 bases). Trimming removed 4 bases from V and 3 bases from J, with 15 bases in between. Germline CDR1 reads SGHTA; CDR2 reads FQGNSA. The CDR3 is 15 amino acids. The CDR3 DNA is TGTGCCAGCAGCTCTCCGGGGCAGCCCTACTATGGCTACACCTTC. Amino acids: CASSSPGQPYYGYTF.

There are a few counts of this clonotype. V is TRBV5-4 and J is TRBJ2-3, with TRBD1 identical over 7 bases. Germline assignment: CDR1 SGHNT and CDR2 YYREEE (reference sequence). V was pared by 4 bases and J by 10 bases, with 6 bases of the junction left unmatched. The CDR3 spans 12 residues. In nucleotides, the CDR3 is TGTGCCAGCAGCCTAGACACAGGGGCGCAGTATTTT. Translation: CASSLDTGAQYF.

This clonotype has just a few counts. The V gene is TRBV5-1, the J gene TRBJ2-3; 12 positions match TRBD2. The CDR3 totals 16 residues. From germline, CDR1 is SGHRS and CDR2 YFSETQ. V dropped 4 bases and J dropped 6; count of bases not matched to a gene: 9. The CDR3 here is CASSAEPSGGADTQYF. DNA for the CDR3: TGCGCCAGCAGCGCCGAACCTAGCGGGGGGGCCGATACGCAGTATTTT.

This clonotype has a handful of counts. The chain has TRBV12-3 or TRBV12-4 and TRBJ2-3; possibly TRBD1 or TRBD2 for D (5 bases each). V dropped 6 bases and J dropped 0 bases, with 16 bases sitting between them. CDR3 size: 16 residues. The CDR3 region has the DNA TGTGCCAGCAGCTTCGGGGCCGGGTCTAGCACAGATACGCAGTATTTT. Protein: CASSFGAGSSTDTQYF.

This clonotype was observed many times. This chain connects TRBV7-2 to TRBJ2-7; no firm D call. Germline CDR1 is SGHTA and CDR2 is FQGNSA. V lost 5 bases to trimming and J lost 0 bases, with 5 bases between them. This CDR3 contains 12 residues. Here the CDR3 reads CASSATSYEQYF. The CDR3 bases are TGTGCCAGCAGCGCAACCTCCTACGAGCAGTACTTC.

The chain is built from TRBV7-8 and TRBJ2-1, with 12 bases matching TRBD2. This CDR3 comprises 19 residues. Germline V lookup: CDR1 SGHVS, CDR2 FQNEAQ. The junction had 7 bases not matched to a gene; V was cut back by 1 base and J by 0 bases. DNA for the CDR3: TGTGCCAGCAGCTTAGGACTAGCGGGGGCCTTGAGCTCCTACAATGAGCAGTTCTTC. Protein: CASSLGLAGALSSYNEQFF. Filled out from reference TRBV7-8 and TRBJ2-1, the complete variable domain reads GAGVSQSPRYKVAKRGQDVALRCDPISGHVSLFWYQQALGQGPEFLTYFQNEAQLDKSGLPSDRFFAERPEGSVSTLKIQRTQQEDSAVYLCASSLGLAGALSSYNEQFFGPGTRLTVL.

In this sample, this clonotype turned up a few times. This chain links TRBV7-2 with TRBJ2-3; 9 bases align to TRBD1. The CDR3 is made up of 17 amino acids. The V segment lost 5 bases and the J segment 3 bases; nucleotides outside the gene matches: 12. Germline CDR1 SGHTA, CDR2 FQGNSA. The CDR3 coding sequence is TGTGCCAGCAGCAATATTCCCGGGACAGGGTCAACAGATACGCAGTATTTT. This encodes CASSNIPGTGSTDTQYF.

Only a few counts were recorded for this clonotype. CDR3 amino acids: CASSQDQGVNTEAFF. The CDR3 nucleotides are TGCGCCAGCAGCCAAGACCAGGGGGTGAACACTGAAGCTTTCTTT. The chain uses TRBV4-1 and TRBJ1-1; 7 nucleotides match TRBD1. The CDR3 extends over 15 amino acids. J lost 0 bases, V lost 0 bases, and 1 base had no gene match. Germline loops: CDR1 MGHRA, CDR2 YSYEKL.

This clonotype was seen ten or more times. The V call is TRBV4-2, the J call TRBJ2-1; D perhaps matches TRBD2 (5 bases). CDR1 LGHNA and CDR2 YNFKEQ come from the germline V gene. The V and J ends lost 0 bases and 6 bases respectively, with 12 bases between them. The CDR3 consists of 15 residues. The CDR3 DNA follows: TGTGCCAGCAGCCAAGAAGGCGGGTCCCGCAATGAGCAGTTCTTC. Protein: CASSQEGGSRNEQFF.

This clonotype showed up just a few times. This chain joins TRBV5-1 and TRBJ2-3, with TRBD2 matching 9 bases. Germline CDR1 and CDR2: SGHRS and YFSETQ. V lost 4 bases and J lost 0; bases outside the gene matches: 9. The CDR3 is 17 amino acids. The CDR3 sequence: CASSEIPSGASTDTQYF. CDR3 DNA sequence: TGCGCCAGCAGCGAAATTCCTAGCGGGGCGAGCACAGATACGCAGTATTTT. Looking up the rest from reference TRBV5-1 and TRBJ2-3 gives the full variable domain: KAGVTQTPRYLIKTRGQQVTLSCSPISGHRSVSWYQQTPGQGLQFLFEYFSETQRNKGNFPGRFSGRQFSNSRSEMNVSTLELGDSALYLCASSEIPSGASTDTQYFGPGTRLTVL.

This clonotype was picked up one time. V gene TRBV4-1 combines with J gene TRBJ2-7, with D unclear. The V end lost 0 bases, the J end lost 6 bases, and 9 bases lay between the germline ends. Germline V gene sequence: CDR1 MGHRA, CDR2 YSYEKL. The CDR3 has 13 amino acids. This CDR3 is CASSQERTCEQYF. The DNA for the CDR3 is TGCGCCAGCAGCCAAGAACGGACCTGCGAGCAGTACTTC.

The chain recombines TRBV11-2 with TRBJ1-1; D is undetermined. This CDR3 has 15 amino acids. V shed 2 bases and J shed 3 bases, with 13 bases lying between them. Per germline, CDR1 SGHAT and CDR2 FQNNGV. The DNA for the CDR3 is TGTGCCAGCAGCTTAAGTCCCCGTACGGACACTGAAGCTTTCTTT. This translates into CASSLSPRTDTEAFF.

The chain recombines TRBV29-1 with TRBJ2-1; the D gene is possibly TRBD2 (5 bases). V was pared by 1 base and J by 4 bases, with 8 bases between. CDR3 length: 13 amino acids. Germline V gene lookup returns CDR1 SQVTM and CDR2 ANQGSEA. The CDR3 nucleotides are TGCAGCGTTGAAGGGGAGCAGTACAATGAGCAGTTCTTC. Translation gives CSVEGEQYNEQFF.

This clonotype was seen a single time. This chain links TRBV20-1 with TRBJ2-3; 7 bases align to TRBD1. V trimming: 5 bases; J trimming: 2 bases; junction bases outside the gene matches: 7. The CDR3 loop spans 14 amino acids. Germline CDR1 is DFQATT and CDR2 is SNEGSKA (reference sequence). The CDR3 loop reads CSAALTGYTDTQYF. CDR3 nucleotide sequence: TGCAGTGCTGCCCTGACAGGGTACACAGATACGCAGTATTTT.

This clonotype was observed a handful of times. The chain carries TRBV4-1 and TRBJ2-5; TRBD2 might be the D (6 bases). This CDR3 contains 15 residues. Germline V lookup: CDR1 MGHRA, CDR2 YSYEKL. With 0 bases removed from V and 7 bases from J, the gap between germline ends came to 15 bases. The chain's CDR3 is CASSQDFSGSRTQYF. Here the CDR3 DNA reads TGCGCCAGCAGCCAAGATTTTAGCGGTTCCAGGACCCAGTACTTC.

As concerns this clonotype: This may arise from a read error, as a much more abundant clone is one base away. V gene TRBV3-1 combines with J gene TRBJ2-4; D is unresolved. The CDR3 runs to 11 residues. The V and J ends lost 2 bases and 13 bases respectively, with 9 bases between them. Germline V CDR1 and CDR2: LGHDT, YNNKEL (reference sequence). The DNA for the CDR3 is TGTGCCAGCAGCCAACTCCACGGGCAGTACTTC. This translates into CASSQLHGQYF.

This clonotype showed up many times. The J gene is TRBJ2-7, the V gene TRBV12-3 or TRBV12-4, with D perhaps TRBD1 or TRBD2 (5 bases each). The CDR3 has 14 residues. Trimming took 3 bases from V and 2 from J, leaving 11 bases between them. Here the CDR3 reads CASSFPGPTYEQYF. CDR3 bases: TGTGCCAGCAGTTTCCCGGGGCCTACCTACGAGCAGTACTTC.

The chain carries TRBV27 and TRBJ2-3, with TRBD2 matching over 7 bases. The V and J ends lost 4 bases and 4 bases, in that order; junction bases with no gene match: 8. Germline-derived CDR1 and CDR2 are MNHEY and SMNVEV (reference sequence). This CDR3 contains 15 residues. The CDR3 spells CASSSRKGGADTQYF. The DNA for the CDR3 is TGTGCCAGCAGTTCCCGAAAGGGAGGGGCAGATACGCAGTATTTT.

This clonotype was detected a few times. The chain employs TRBV7-8 and TRBJ2-2, with D perhaps matching TRBD1 or TRBD2 (5 bases each). The CDR3 loop spans 14 amino acids. CDR1 and CDR2 from the germline V gene are SGHVS and FQNEAQ. V gave up 1 base and J gave up 7 bases, with 10 bases separating them. CDR3 loop: CASSLGQGVGELFF. The CDR3 DNA reads as TGTGCCAGCAGCTTAGGCCAGGGAGTCGGGGAGCTGTTTTTT.

V and J are TRBV5-1 and TRBJ2-7, with D unresolved. The CDR3 runs 13 residues. With 4 bases removed from V and 2 bases from J, the gap between germline ends came to 10 bases. CDR1 and CDR2 from the germline V gene are SGHRS and YFSETQ. The CDR3 nucleotides are TGCGCCAGCAGCCCTCCGTGGACCTACGAGCAGTACTTC. This translates into CASSPPWTYEQYF.

This chain connects TRBV20-1 to TRBJ1-2; 7 bases match TRBD1. V trimming: 5 bases; J trimming: 3 bases; junction bases outside the gene matches: 9. Germline V lookup: CDR1 DFQATT, CDR2 SNEGSKA (reference sequence). This CDR3 is 14 amino acids long. CDR3 nucleotide sequence: TGCAGTGCTGCCCCCAACACAGGGGACTATGGCTACACCTTC. Translation gives CSAAPNTGDYGYTF.

Many counts were recorded for this clonotype. The chain recombines TRBV20-1 with TRBJ2-6; no clear D gene. Trimming shortened V by 0 bases and J by 1 base, and 4 bases separated the two germline ends. CDR3 length: 14 residues. The germline gives CDR1 DFQATT, CDR2 SNEGSKA (reference sequence). The CDR3 region is CSARDISGANVLTF. CDR3 in DNA: TGCAGTGCTAGAGATATTTCTGGGGCCAACGTCCTGACTTTC.

Comments on this clonotype: Sequence at one end of the junction differs from germline and may be a read error. The rearrangement uses TRBV6-6 and TRBJ2-1, with a weak D call TRBD1 (5 bases). The CDR3 has 16 amino acids. Germline CDR1 is MNHNY and CDR2 is SVGAGI (reference sequence). Here the CDR3 reads CVSSSQGDSSYNEQFF. The CDR3 DNA sequence: TGTGTCAGCAGTTCCCAAGGGGATAGCTCCTACAATGAGCAGTTCTTC.

There are a few counts of this clonotype. The rearrangement links TRBV27 to TRBJ2-4; 9 bases line up with TRBD1. Trimming cost V 6 bases and J 1 base; bases outside gene matches: 28. Germline CDR1 MNHEY, CDR2 SMNVEV (reference sequence). This CDR3 comprises 23 residues. CDR3 DNA: TGTGCCAGCAGCCGAAAAGGGGCTGGGGGACAGGGATACCAAAAAAGGGCCAAAAACATTCAGTACTTC. Its translation is CASSRKGAGGQGYQKRAKNIQYF.

This clonotype was detected a few times. The chain joins TRBV10-1 to TRBJ2-7; the D call may be TRBD1 or TRBD2 (5 bases each). CDR1 and CDR2 (germline): WNHNN, SYGVQD (reference sequence). Trimming pared 2 bases from V and 6 bases from J, leaving 14 bases between. The CDR3 runs 14 residues. This CDR3 is CASSEGGPRTEQYF. The CDR3, as DNA: TGCGCCAGCAGTGAGGGGGGACCTCGTACCGAGCAGTACTTC.

Regarding this clonotype: Its ends do not fully match the called genes, so a read error is possible. The rearrangement joins TRBV3-1 to TRBJ2-3; 8 positions agree with TRBD1. The CDR3 loop spans 13 amino acids. Germline loops: CDR1 LGHDT, CDR2 YNNKEL (reference sequence). This CDR3 reads CAGSSGGEDTQYF. CDR3 DNA sequence: TGTGCCGGCAGCTCAGGGGGCGAAGATACGCAGTATTTT.

The chain couples TRBV9 to TRBJ2-3, with D tentatively TRBD1 or TRBD2 (5 bases each). The V and J ends lost 3 bases and 1 base respectively, with 15 bases between them. The CDR3 extends over 16 amino acids. CDR1 SGDLS and CDR2 YYNGEE come from the germline V gene. CDR3 sequence (DNA): TGTGCCAGCAGCGGGGGGTCTAGCCCTGGCACAGATACGCAGTATTTT. Translating gives CASSGGSSPGTDTQYF.

This clonotype was detected a few times. The V call is TRBV9, the J call TRBJ2-3; TRBD2 agrees at 10 bases. Germline CDR1 reads SGDLS; CDR2 reads YYNGEE. The junction had 6 bases not matched to a gene; V was cut back by 3 bases and J by 2 bases. The CDR3 spans 16 residues. The DNA for the CDR3 is TGTGCCAGCAGCGGGCGACTAGCGGGTAACACAGATACGCAGTATTTT. Translating gives CASSGRLAGNTDTQYF. Looking up the rest from reference TRBV9 and TRBJ2-3 gives the full variable domain: DSGVTQTPKHLITATGQRVTLRCSPRSGDLSVYWYQQSLDQGLQFLIQYYNGEERAKGNILERFSAQQFPDLHSELNLSSLELGDSALYFCASSGRLAGNTDTQYFGPGTRLTVL.

The V and J genes are TRBV20-1 and TRBJ2-7; 7 nucleotides line up with TRBD1. Unmatched junction bases numbered 8, after V lost 1 base and J lost 2 bases. CDR3 length: 15 residues. Germline V gives CDR1 DFQATT, CDR2 SNEGSKA (reference sequence). For the CDR3, the DNA is TGCAGTGCTAGAGCCCCGACAGGGCGACCCTACGAGCAGTACTTC. This translates into CSARAPTGRPYEQYF.

This clonotype was counted many times. The V and J genes are TRBV20-1 and TRBJ2-7; D may be TRBD1 (5 bases). In germline, CDR1 is DFQATT, CDR2 SNEGSKA (reference sequence). Trimming shortened V by 0 bases and J by 5 bases, and 14 bases separated the two germline ends. This CDR3 has 14 amino acids. This CDR3 reads CSARDPRAGNEQYF. Written as DNA, the CDR3 is TGCAGTGCTAGAGATCCCCGAGCAGGGAACGAGCAGTACTTC.

The chain combines TRBV14 with TRBJ2-5, with TRBD1 identical over 12 bases. J was trimmed by 3 bases and V by 2 bases; bases with no gene match: 7. Germline V CDR1 and CDR2: SGHDN, FVKESK. CDR3 length equals 17 residues. CDR3 DNA sequence: TGTGCCAGCAGCCAAACCCCCGGGACAGGGGGCAAAGAGACCCAGTACTTC. It encodes CASSQTPGTGGKETQYF.